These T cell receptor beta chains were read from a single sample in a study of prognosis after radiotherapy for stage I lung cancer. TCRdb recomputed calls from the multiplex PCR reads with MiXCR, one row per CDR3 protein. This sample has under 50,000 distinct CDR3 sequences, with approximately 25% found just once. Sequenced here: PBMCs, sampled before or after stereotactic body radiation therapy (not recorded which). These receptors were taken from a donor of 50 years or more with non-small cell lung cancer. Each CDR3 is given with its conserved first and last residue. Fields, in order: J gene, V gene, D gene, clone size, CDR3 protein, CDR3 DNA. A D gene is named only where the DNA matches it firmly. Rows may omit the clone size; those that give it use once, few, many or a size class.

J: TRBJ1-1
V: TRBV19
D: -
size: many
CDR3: CASSKTLNTEAFF
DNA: TGTGCCAGTAGTAAGACCTTGAACACTGAAGCTTTCTTT

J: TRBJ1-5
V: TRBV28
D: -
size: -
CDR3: CASSHGKNLGNQHQHF
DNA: TGTGCCAGCAGTCATGGGAAAAATCTCGGCAATCAGCACCAGCATTTT

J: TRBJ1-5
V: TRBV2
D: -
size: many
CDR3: CASNTESNQPQHF
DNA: TGTGCCAGCAACACAGAGAGCAATCAGCCCCAGCATTTT

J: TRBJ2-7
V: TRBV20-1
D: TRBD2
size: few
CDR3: CSARETSGATYEQYF
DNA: TGCAGTGCTAGAGAGACTAGCGGGGCGACCTACGAGCAGTACTTC

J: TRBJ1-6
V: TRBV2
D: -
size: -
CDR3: CASREKRASGSPLHF
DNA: TGTGCCAGCAGAGAGAAAAGGGCTTCGGGGTCACCCCTCCACTTT

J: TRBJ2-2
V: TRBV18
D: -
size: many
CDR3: CASSPPLARASGELFF
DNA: TGTGCCAGCTCACCACCCCTTGCCAGGGCGTCCGGGGAGCTGTTTTTT

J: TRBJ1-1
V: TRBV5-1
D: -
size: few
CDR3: CASSWGVGADTEAFF
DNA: TGCGCCAGCAGCTGGGGGGTTGGGGCGGACACTGAAGCTTTCTTT

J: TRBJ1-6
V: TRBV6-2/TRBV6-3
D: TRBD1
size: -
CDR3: CASSELDRGNSPIHF
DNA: TGTGCCAGCAGTGAACTCGACAGGGGAAATTCACCCATCCACTTT

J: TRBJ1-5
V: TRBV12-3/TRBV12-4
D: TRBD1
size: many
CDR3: CASNPGTGGNQPQHF
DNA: TGTGCCAGCAACCCCGGGACAGGGGGCAATCAGCCCCAGCATTTT

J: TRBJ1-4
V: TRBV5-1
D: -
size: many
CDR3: CASSSGRADEKLFF
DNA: TGCGCCAGCAGCTCCGGCAGGGCGGATGAAAAACTGTTTTTT

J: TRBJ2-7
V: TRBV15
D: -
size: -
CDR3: CVTRASLTYEQYF
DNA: TGTGTCACAAGGGCGTCCCTTACCTACGAGCAGTACTTC

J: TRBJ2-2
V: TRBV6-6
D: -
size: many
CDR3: CASSYSWRNTGELFF
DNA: TGTGCCAGCAGTTACTCGTGGAGGAACACCGGGGAGCTGTTTTTT

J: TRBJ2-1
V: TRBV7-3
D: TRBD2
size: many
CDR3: CASSLMSSGRDEQFF
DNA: TGTGCCAGCAGCTTAATGTCTAGCGGGAGGGATGAGCAGTTCTTC

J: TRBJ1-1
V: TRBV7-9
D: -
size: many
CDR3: CASSPRAGLNTEAFF
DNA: TGTGCCAGCAGCCCACGGGCAGGGCTGAACACTGAAGCTTTCTTT

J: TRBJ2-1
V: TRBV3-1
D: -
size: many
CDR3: CASSQIATSEQFF
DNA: TGTGCCAGCAGCCAAATTGCAACGAGTGAGCAGTTCTTC

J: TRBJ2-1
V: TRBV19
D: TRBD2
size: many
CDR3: CASRPYGSGVVNEQFF
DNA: TGTGCCAGCAGACCCTACGGTAGCGGGGTCGTCAATGAGCAGTTCTTC

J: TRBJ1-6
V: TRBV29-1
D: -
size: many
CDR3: CSVADSRNSPLHF
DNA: TGCAGCGTCGCGGACAGTAGAAATTCACCCCTCCACTTT

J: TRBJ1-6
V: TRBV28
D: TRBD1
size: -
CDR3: CASSTPGQSNSPLQF
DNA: TGTGCCAGCAGTACTCCGGGACAGAGTAATTCACCCCTCCAATTT

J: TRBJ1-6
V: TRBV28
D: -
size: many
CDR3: CASRGSKPPLHF
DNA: TGTGCCAGCAGAGGTTCTAAGCCACCCCTCCACTTT

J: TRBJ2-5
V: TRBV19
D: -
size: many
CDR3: CASSGREGRETQYF
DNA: TGTGCCAGTAGTGGCCGAGAGGGCCGAGAGACCCAGTACTTC

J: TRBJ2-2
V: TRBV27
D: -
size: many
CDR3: CASSLAGELFF
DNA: TGTGCCAGCAGTTTGGCCGGGGAGCTGTTTTTT

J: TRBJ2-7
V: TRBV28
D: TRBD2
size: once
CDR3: CASSPAGLETQDHEQYF
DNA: TGTGCCAGCAGTCCCGCGGGACTAGAGACCCAAGACCACGAGCAGTACTTC

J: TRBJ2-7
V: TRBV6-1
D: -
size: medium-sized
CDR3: CASKTSVSSYEQYF
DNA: TGTGCCAGCAAGACAAGTGTTAGCTCCTACGAGCAGTACTTC

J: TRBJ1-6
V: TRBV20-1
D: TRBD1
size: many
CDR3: CSARGPTWTGRGYNSPLHF
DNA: TGCAGTGCTAGAGGACCCACGTGGACAGGCCGGGGGTATAATTCACCCCTCCACTTT

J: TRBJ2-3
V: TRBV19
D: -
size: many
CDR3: CASSRWGRTDTQYF
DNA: TGTGCCAGTAGTAGATGGGGTCGCACAGATACGCAGTATTTT

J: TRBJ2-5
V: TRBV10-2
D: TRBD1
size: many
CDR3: CASSFYRGSSETQYF
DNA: TGCGCCAGCAGTTTTTACAGGGGGTCGTCGGAGACCCAGTACTTC